The 7 T cell receptor beta chains reported below all come from one sample, sequenced in a study of T cell responses to AZD1222 COVID-19 vaccine. The method was immunoSEQ multiplex PCR; TCRdb's version includes in-frame clones alone and lacks a portion of them. This table has some 160,000 clones, approximately 90% appearing once. The source was peripheral blood, collected 28 days after the second AZD1222 dose. Every receptor here comes from an adult who received the AZD1222 COVID-19 vaccine.

This chain connects TRBV5-1 to TRBJ2-3; TRBD1 matches 7 bases. J gave up 4 bases and V 8 bases, and 7 bases lay outside the gene matches. The CDR3 extends over 13 amino acids. Germline loops: CDR1 SGHRS, CDR2 YFSETQ. As DNA, the CDR3 is TGCGCCAGGAAAAACAGGGGTTCAGATACGCAGTATTTT. Residues: CARKNRGSDTQYF.

The CDR3 DNA is TGTGCCAGCAGTTATGTAGCGGGAGTCTACGAGCAGTACTTC. It yields the protein CASSYVAGVYEQYF. This chain uses TRBV6-6 with TRBJ2-7, with 9 bases that match TRBD2. This CDR3 is built from 14 residues. Germline CDR1 is MNHNY and CDR2 is SVGAGI (reference sequence). V was pared by 3 bases and J by 3 bases, with 3 bases of the junction left unmatched.

V gene TRBV24-1 combines with J gene TRBJ1-2; D remains ambiguous. The V and J ends lost 1 base and 8 bases respectively, with 10 bases between them. The germline CDR1 and CDR2 sequences are KGHDR and SFDVKD. The CDR3 is 13 amino acids. The CDR3 coding sequence is TGTGCCACCAGTGATTTCAACTTGGGGGGCTACACCTTC. Its protein is CATSDFNLGGYTF.

The chain couples TRBV7-9 to TRBJ2-5, with D unresolved. The CDR3 is 13 residues long. V lost 1 base, J lost 7 bases, and 10 bases lay in between. Germline CDR1 is SEHNR and CDR2 is FQNEAQ (reference sequence). In DNA form, the CDR3 reads TGTGCCAGCAGCTTAGGGTCTCACGGGACCCAGTACTTC. This codes for CASSLGSHGTQYF.

The chain employs TRBV2 and TRBJ2-5, with a weak D call TRBD1 (6 bases). The V and J ends lost 6 bases and 2 bases respectively, with 16 bases between them. CDR3 length: 15 residues. The germline V gene has CDR1 SNHLY and CDR2 FYNNEI. CDR3 in amino acids: CASSPRRQVQETQYF. CDR3 DNA: TGTGCCAGCAGCCCTAGACGACAGGTTCAAGAGACCCAGTACTTC.

The chain has TRBV18 and TRBJ1-1; possibly TRBD1 for D (6 bases). Germline values: CDR1 KGHSH, CDR2 LQKENI. Trimming removed 3 bases from V and 6 bases from J, with 17 bases in between. This CDR3 comprises 15 residues. CDR3 DNA: TGTGCCAGCTCACCGGTACAGGGTAGTATGTCTGAAGCTTTCTTT. The encoded protein is CASSPVQGSMSEAFF.

This clone was seen once. J is TRBJ1-1 and V is TRBV7-7; D remains unclear. CDR1 is SSHAT and CDR2 is FNYEAQ in the germline V gene (reference sequence). CDR3 length: 13 residues. Trimming took off 1 base at V and 2 bases at J, with 5 bases between the two ends. The CDR3 loop is CASSLEVNTEAFF. The CDR3 DNA reads as TGTGCCAGCAGCTTAGAGGTTAACACTGAAGCTTTCTTT.